The 10 T cell receptor beta chains below were found in one sample sequenced in a study of shared clonotypes between healthy human individuals. This table comes from immunoSEQ multiplex PCR, and its TCRdb copy is limited to in-frame clones, with some not included. The sample yields under 1,100,000 clones, more than 60% seen once. Sequenced material: memory CD4+ T cells sorted from blood. The subset denotes: CD45RA-negative fraction. These receptors came from a man aged 18 to 35 in good health.

The rearrangement joins TRBV6-6 to TRBJ2-3; 9 bases match TRBD1. CDR1 and CDR2 from the germline V gene are MNHNY and SVGAGI (reference sequence). This CDR3 is 15 amino acids long. V lost 2 bases to trimming and J lost 3 bases; unmatched junction nucleotides: 3. The CDR3 sequence is CASSYVQGATDTQYF. The CDR3 DNA reads TGTGCCAGCAGTTACGTACAGGGGGCGACAGATACGCAGTATTTT.

This chain connects TRBV2 to TRBJ2-1; TRBD2 aligns across 13 bases. V shed 4 bases, J shed 9 bases, and the junction held 6 bases outside the gene matches. This CDR3 is 15 amino acids long. The germline gives CDR1 SNHLY, CDR2 FYNNEI. The DNA for the CDR3 is TGTGCCAGCAGTGTCGGACTAGCGGGGGCCGCTGAGCAGTTCTTC. Residues: CASSVGLAGAAEQFF. The full variable domain, in which reference TRBV2 and TRBJ2-1 provide the parts outside the CDR3, is EPEVTQTPSHQVTQMGQEVILRCVPISNHLYFYWYRQILGQKVEFLVSFYNNEISEKSEIFDDQFSVERPDGSNFTLKIRSTKLEDSAMYFCASSVGLAGAAEQFFGPGTRLTVL.

V and J are TRBV10-3 and TRBJ1-1; D may be TRBD1 (5 bases). V shed 11 bases and J shed 1 base, with 14 bases lying between them. Germline assignment: CDR1 ENHRY and CDR2 SYGVKD. The CDR3 loop spans 13 amino acids. CDR3 coding DNA: TGTGCCGCCTCCAGGGCAGGGAACACTGAAGCTTTCTTT. Its protein is CAASRAGNTEAFF.

The J gene is TRBJ1-5, the V gene TRBV2; D is ambiguous. The V and J ends lost 5 bases and 3 bases respectively, with 20 bases between them. This CDR3 is built from 17 residues. Germline values: CDR1 SNHLY, CDR2 FYNNEI. The CDR3 DNA sequence: TGTGCCAGCAGTCCAGCTAGCTCTGGGCAGAACAATCAGCCCCAGCATTTT. This encodes CASSPASSGQNNQPQHF.

This clone came up once. This chain connects TRBV4-3 to TRBJ1-2; no reliable D call. The V and J ends lost 1 base and 5 bases respectively, with 23 bases between them. This CDR3 is built from 18 residues. The germline V gene has CDR1 LGHNA and CDR2 YSLEER. This chain's CDR3 is CASSQGYPVVEGVYGYTF. The CDR3 DNA reads as TGCGCCAGCAGCCAAGGGTACCCCGTAGTGGAGGGAGTATATGGCTACACCTTC.

J is TRBJ1-5 and V is TRBV7-8; D ambiguous. The CDR3 loop spans 15 amino acids. Trimming cost V 1 base and J 0 bases, with 7 bases left between them. Germline CDR1 reads SGHVS; CDR2 reads FQNEAQ. The chain's CDR3 is CASSLVGVSNQPQHF. DNA for the CDR3: TGTGCCAGCAGCTTAGTTGGCGTTAGCAATCAGCCCCAGCATTTT.

This chain joins TRBV4-1 and TRBJ1-4; possibly TRBD1 for D (5 bases). Germline lookup yields CDR1 MGHRA and CDR2 YSYEKL. The CDR3 covers 15 residues. Trimming removed 3 bases at V and 5 bases at J, with 13 bases between. The CDR3 region has the DNA TGCGCCAGCAGCCACCCGGGGACCGTGAATGAAAAACTGTTTTTT. Translated, it gives CASSHPGTVNEKLFF.

The chain is built from TRBV4-1 and TRBJ1-1; D not resolved. The V and J ends lost 1 base and 0 bases respectively, with 9 bases between them. CDR3 size: 15 residues. Germline loops: CDR1 MGHRA, CDR2 YSYEKL. The CDR3: CASSQVNELNTEAFF. The CDR3 DNA sequence: TGCGCCAGCAGCCAAGTCAACGAGCTGAACACTGAAGCTTTCTTT.

The chain is built from TRBV5-1 and TRBJ1-2; D perhaps matches TRBD1 (5 bases). Germline V gene lookup returns CDR1 SGHRS and CDR2 YFSETQ. V lost 9 bases to trimming and J lost 3 bases, with 18 bases between them. The CDR3 consists of 14 residues. CDR3 nucleotides: TGCGCCACCTCCCTGGGGCAGCACTACTATGGCTACACCTTC. This translates into CATSLGQHYYGYTF.

The chain combines TRBV5-1 with TRBJ1-3; D ambiguous. The CDR3 covers 15 residues. Germline assignment: CDR1 SGHRS and CDR2 YFSETQ. Deletions cut 1 base from V and 0 bases from J, with 8 bases between. The CDR3 DNA reads as TGCGCCAGCAGCTTGAACAGACACTCTGGAAACACCATATATTTT. Translation: CASSLNRHSGNTIYF.